The next 5 T cell receptor beta chains were all read from a single sample in a study of blood T cells in healthy people across ages (dated by TCRdb to about 2015). Preparation of the library involved 5' RACE. Sequencing took place on an Illumina HiSeq 2500. A second PCR of about 6 to 11 cycles was performed with a sample-barcoded 5' primer and a J-beta primer mix. TCRdb passed the public sequencing reads through fastp at Q25 and MiXCR, retaining productive beta sequences. For every CDR3 protein sequence, its rows merge into one entry that carries the most common genes and DNA. This sample gives some 1 million distinct CDR3 sequences in total; 35% to 50% of them show up just once. The top ten clonotypes cover 18% of the sample. Sequenced input: blood. The receptors stem from a woman aged 55-69 years in good health.

This clonotype showed up just a few times. The V and J genes are TRBV29-1 and TRBJ2-1; perhaps TRBD1 as D (6 bases). The CDR3 has 11 amino acids. CDR1 SQVTM and CDR2 ANQGSEA come from the germline V gene. V dropped 4 bases and J dropped 10 bases, with 11 bases sitting between them. The CDR3 coding sequence is TGCAGCGTTGCTAGAAGGGGGGAGCAGTTCTTC. Residues: CSVARRGEQFF.

The chain uses TRBV29-1 and TRBJ2-1, with 7 bases identical to TRBD1. This CDR3 has 13 amino acids. The germline V gene has CDR1 SQVTM and CDR2 ANQGSEA. V shed 0 bases and J 9 bases; nucleotides not matched to a gene: 5. The CDR3 DNA reads TGCAGCGTTGAAGATAGGGGGCGAGGTGAGCAGTTCTTC. Translation gives CSVEDRGRGEQFF.

This clonotype was seen once. The V call is TRBV7-6, the J call TRBJ2-3, with D uncertain. Trimming removed 0 bases from V and 3 bases from J, with 10 bases in between. CDR1 SGHVS and CDR2 FNYEAQ come from the germline V gene. The CDR3 consists of 15 residues. CDR3 DNA: TGTGCCAGCAGCTTAGCGGCAGCTAGAACAGATACGCAGTATTTT. Residues: CASSLAAARTDTQYF.

A single count supports this clonotype. The V and J genes are TRBV5-1 and TRBJ2-3; TRBD1 aligns across 7 bases. The CDR3 spans 15 residues. The ends lost 0 bases at V and 1 base at J; junction bases unmatched: 2. CDR1 SGHRS and CDR2 YFSETQ come from the germline V gene. CDR3 amino acids: CASSLEGAGTDTQYF. In DNA form, the CDR3 reads TGCGCCAGCAGCTTGGAGGGGGCGGGCACAGATACGCAGTATTTT.

V usage is TRBV14 and J usage is TRBJ1-6, with unresolved D. CDR1 is SGHDN, CDR2 FVKESK, per germline. V shed 3 bases and J shed 7 bases, with 10 bases lying between them. The CDR3 is 14 amino acids. The DNA for the CDR3 is TGTGCCAGCAGCCAGGAGACTTGGAATTCACCCCTCCACTTT. Protein product: CASSQETWNSPLHF.